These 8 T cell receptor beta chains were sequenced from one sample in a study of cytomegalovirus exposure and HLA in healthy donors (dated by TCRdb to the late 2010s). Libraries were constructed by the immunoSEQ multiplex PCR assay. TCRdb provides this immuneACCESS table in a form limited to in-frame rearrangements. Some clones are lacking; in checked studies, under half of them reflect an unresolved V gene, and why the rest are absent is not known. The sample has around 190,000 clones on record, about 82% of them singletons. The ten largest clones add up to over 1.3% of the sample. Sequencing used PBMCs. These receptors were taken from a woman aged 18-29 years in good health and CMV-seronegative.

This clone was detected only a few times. The CDR3 here is CASSPLGGYQPQHF. DNA of the CDR3: TGTGCCAGCTCACCACTCGGGGGATATCAGCCCCAGCATTTT. The rearrangement joins TRBV18 to TRBJ1-5, with D possibly being TRBD1 (5 bases). V lost 1 base, J lost 5 bases, and 9 bases lay in between. In germline, CDR1 is KGHSH, CDR2 LQKENI. This CDR3 is 14 amino acids long.

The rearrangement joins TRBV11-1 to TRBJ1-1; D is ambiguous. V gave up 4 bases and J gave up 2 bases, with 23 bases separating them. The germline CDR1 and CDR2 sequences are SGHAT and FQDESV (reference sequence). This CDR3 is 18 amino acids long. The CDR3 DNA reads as TGTGCCAGCAGCTGGCCGGACGCCCTGAGGGCAGGCAACACTGAAGCTTTCTTT. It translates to CASSWPDALRAGNTEAFF.

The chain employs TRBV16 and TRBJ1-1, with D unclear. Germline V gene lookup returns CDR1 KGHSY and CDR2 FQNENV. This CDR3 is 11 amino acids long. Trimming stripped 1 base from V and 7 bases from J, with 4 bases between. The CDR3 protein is CASSQLLEAFF. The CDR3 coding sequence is TGTGCCAGCAGCCAATTACTTGAAGCTTTCTTT. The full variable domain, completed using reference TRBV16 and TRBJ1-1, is GEEVAQTPKHLVRGEGQKAKLYCAPIKGHSYVFWYQQVLKNEFKFLISFQNENVFDETGMPKERFSAKCLPNSPCSLEIQATKLEDSAVYFCASSQLLEAFFGQGTRLTVV.

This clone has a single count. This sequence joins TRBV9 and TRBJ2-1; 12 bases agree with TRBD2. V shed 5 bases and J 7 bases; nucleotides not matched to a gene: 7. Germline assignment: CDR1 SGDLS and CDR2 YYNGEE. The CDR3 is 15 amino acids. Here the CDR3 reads CASSAPSGRGNEQFF. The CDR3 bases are TGTGCCAGCAGTGCCCCTAGCGGGAGGGGTAATGAGCAGTTCTTC.

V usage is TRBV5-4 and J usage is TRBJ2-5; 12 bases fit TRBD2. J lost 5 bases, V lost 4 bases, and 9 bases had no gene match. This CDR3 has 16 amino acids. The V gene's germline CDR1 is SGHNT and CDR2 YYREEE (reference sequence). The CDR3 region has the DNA TGTGCCAGCAGCCCCCCTAGCGGGAGGGCTGGTGAGACCCAGTACTTC. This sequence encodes CASSPPSGRAGETQYF.

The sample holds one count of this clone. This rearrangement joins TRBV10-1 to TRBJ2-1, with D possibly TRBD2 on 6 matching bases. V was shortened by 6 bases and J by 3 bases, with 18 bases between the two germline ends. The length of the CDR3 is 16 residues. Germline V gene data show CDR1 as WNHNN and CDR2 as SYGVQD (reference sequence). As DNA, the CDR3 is TGCGCCAGCAGCCCTAACGGGGGACGCCTCTACAATGAGCAGTTCTTC. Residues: CASSPNGGRLYNEQFF.

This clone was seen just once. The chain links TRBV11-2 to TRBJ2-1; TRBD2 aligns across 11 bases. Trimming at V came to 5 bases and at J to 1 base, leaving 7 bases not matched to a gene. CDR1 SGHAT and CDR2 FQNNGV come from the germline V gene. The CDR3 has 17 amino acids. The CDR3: CASSPRLAGSSYNEQFF. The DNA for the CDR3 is TGTGCCAGCAGCCCAAGACTAGCGGGAAGTTCCTACAATGAGCAGTTCTTC.

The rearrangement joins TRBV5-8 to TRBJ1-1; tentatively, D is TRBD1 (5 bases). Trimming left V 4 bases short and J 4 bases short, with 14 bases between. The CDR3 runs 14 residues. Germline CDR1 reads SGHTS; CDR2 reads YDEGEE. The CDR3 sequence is CASSPSGGSTEAFF. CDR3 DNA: TGTGCCAGCAGCCCCTCGGGGGGGAGCACTGAAGCTTTCTTT. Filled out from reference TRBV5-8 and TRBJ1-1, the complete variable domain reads EAGVTQSPTHLIKTRGQQATLRCSPISGHTSVYWYQQALGLGLQFLLWYDEGEERNRGNFPPRFSGRQFPNYSSELNVNALELEDSALYLCASSPSGGSTEAFFGQGTRLTVV.